This TCR beta chain was retrieved from a study of blood T cell repertoires in COVID-19. Looking at the study overall: Spain, Italy and the United States supplied samples that represented acute and convalescent COVID-19. PBMCs, B-cell-depleted T cells, or T cells provided the cDNA or gDNA that made up the material.

The authors' processing: Counts of nucleated cells, estimated from reference gene primer amplification, were obtained. Here immunoSEQ multiplex PCR was the method, and the copy in TCRdb shows in-frame clones only, minus some. The V and J calls and the clone size are those of that table, but D and trimming were determined from the DNA. Here the sample spans under 200,000 clones, 88% being singletons. Germline lookup yields CDR1 SGHTA and CDR2 FQGNSA. The V end was cut by 4 bases, the J end by 6 bases, with 12 bases between. The CDR3 totals 14 residues. The source of this sequence is a man between 35 and 55 years old with active or convalescent COVID-19. The chain uses TRBV7-2 and TRBJ2-2; tentatively, D is TRBD1 (6 bases). The sample taken for sequencing was peripheral blood. Here the CDR3 reads CASSSPGAAGELFF. In DNA form, the CDR3 reads TGTGCCAGCAGCTCGCCAGGGGCCGCCGGGGAGCTGTTTTTT. Full variable domain (missing parts from reference TRBV7-2 and TRBJ2-2): GAGVSQSPSNKVTEKGKDVELRCDPISGHTALYWYRQSLGQGLEFLIYFQGNSAPDKSGLPSDRFSAERTGGSVSTLTIQRTQQEDSAVYLCASSSPGAAGELFFGEGSRLTVL.